This TCR beta chain is drawn from a study of blood T cell repertoires in COVID-19. Study details: The study drew acute and convalescent COVID-19 samples from the United States, Italy and Spain. The cDNA or gDNA used as material had been derived from T cells, B-cell-depleted T cells, or PBMCs.

The authors' processing: Amplification with reference gene primers provided the estimates of nucleated cell counts. TCRdb's table, derived via immunoSEQ multiplex PCR, lists solely in-frame clones and lacks some. Clone size and V and J calls were adopted from that table, with D and trimming inferred from the DNA. The sample lists roughly 150,000 clones; 85% to 90% were seen once. Germline CDR1 and CDR2: SGHRS and YFSETQ. The CDR3 is 14 amino acids. Deletions cut 4 bases from V and 8 bases from J, with 15 bases between. The receptor was derived from a woman aged 35 to 49 with acute or convalescent COVID-19. This sequence joins TRBV5-1 and TRBJ1-4; perhaps TRBD1 as D (5 bases). The sequenced material came from peripheral blood. CDR3 coding DNA: TGCGCCAGCAGCCCGGACACCCCGAGGGAAAAACTGTTTTTT. Protein sequence: CASSPDTPREKLFF.